Each of the 15 T cell receptor beta chains below was sequenced from the same sample in a study of blood T cell repertoires in COVID-19. Assay used: immunoSEQ multiplex PCR; TCRdb lists only in-frame clones, some missing. The sample lists about 170,000 clones; approximately 81% were seen once. The sequencing input was peripheral blood. The origin of the receptors is a woman in her 70s with COVID-19, enrolled during active disease.

This clone was detected only once. This chain joins TRBV24-1 and TRBJ1-1; D might be TRBD1 (6 bases). The CDR3 totals 13 residues. V was shortened by 6 bases and J by 6 bases, with 13 bases between the two germline ends. Germline CDR1 is KGHDR and CDR2 is SFDVKD. The CDR3 loop is CATSQGSDPEAFF. The CDR3 DNA follows: TGTGCCACCAGTCAGGGGTCGGATCCTGAAGCTTTCTTT.

The chain couples TRBV5-1 to TRBJ2-4; TRBD2 matches at 7 bases. J was trimmed by 9 bases and V by 3 bases; bases with no gene match: 9. The CDR3 runs 14 residues. Per the germline V gene, CDR1 is SGHRS and CDR2 is YFSETQ. CDR3: CASSSDSGRVIQYF. In DNA, the CDR3 is TGCGCCAGCAGCTCCGATAGCGGGCGCGTCATTCAGTACTTC.

The CDR3 coding sequence is TGTGCCAGCAGCGAGGGACAGGGGTCTGGAAACACCATATATTTT. Translation gives CASSEGQGSGNTIYF. This chain connects TRBV2 to TRBJ1-3; 10 positions match TRBD1. The CDR3 extends over 15 amino acids. V lost 6 bases to trimming and J lost 1 base; unmatched junction nucleotides: 3. The germline V gene encodes CDR1 SNHLY and CDR2 FYNNEI.

The gene calls are TRBV2 and TRBJ1-4; 8 bases map to TRBD1. This CDR3 has 18 residues. In germline, CDR1 is SNHLY, CDR2 FYNNEI. Unmatched junction bases numbered 14, after V lost 6 bases and J lost 2 bases. The CDR3 here is CASSPTTTGAFTNEKLFF. The CDR3 region has the DNA TGTGCCAGCAGCCCGACGACGACAGGGGCTTTTACTAATGAAAAACTGTTTTTT.

The sample holds one count of this clone. J is TRBJ2-3 and V is TRBV6-5; perhaps TRBD2 as D (7 bases). V lost 8 bases and J 0 bases, leaving 15 bases between the germline ends. From germline, CDR1 is MNHEY and CDR2 SVGAGI. The CDR3 sequence is 15 residues long. CDR3 loop: CASLLGGASTDTQYF. In DNA, the CDR3 is TGTGCCAGCTTGTTGGGGGGGGCTAGCACAGATACGCAGTATTTT.

This clone was detected once. The chain employs TRBV6-1 and TRBJ2-5; 9 bases map to TRBD2. Germline V gene data show CDR1 as MNHNS and CDR2 as SASEGT. The V segment lost 2 bases and the J segment 4 bases; nucleotides outside the gene matches: 11. CDR3 length: 17 amino acids. DNA of the CDR3: TGTGCCAGCAGTGAATCTGCGGGAGGGCAAGGAGGAGAGACCCAGTACTTC. The encoded protein is CASSESAGGQGGETQYF.

This chain uses TRBV27 with TRBJ1-5; D ambiguous. CDR1 and CDR2 from the germline V gene are MNHEY and SMNVEV (reference sequence). This CDR3 is built from 13 residues. Trimming pared 6 bases from V and 2 bases from J, leaving 8 bases between. The CDR3 nucleotides are TGTGCCAGCAGCCCCGGGGGCAATCAGCCCCAGCATTTT. Its translation: CASSPGGNQPQHF.

This rearrangement joins TRBV9 to TRBJ1-1; D gene unclear. CDR3 length equals 13 residues. Trimming took off 4 bases at V and 11 bases at J, with 18 bases between the two ends. Per germline, CDR1 SGDLS and CDR2 YYNGEE. This CDR3 reads CASSPTMGVKAFF. DNA of the CDR3: TGTGCCAGCAGCCCAACCATGGGAGTTAAGGCTTTCTTT.

The chain links TRBV30 to TRBJ1-6, with D maybe TRBD1 (5 bases). V was pared by 1 base and J by 0 bases, with 13 bases between. CDR3 size: 17 residues. The germline V gene has CDR1 GTSNPN and CDR2 SVGIG (reference sequence). The CDR3 sequence: CAWSGTHFGSYNSPLHF. CDR3 nucleotide sequence: TGTGCCTGGAGTGGGACACATTTCGGCTCCTATAATTCACCCCTCCACTTT.

To note about this clone: This sample also contains other DNA sequences that code for the same CDR3. The chain is built from TRBV19 and TRBJ1-5; TRBD1 matches at 10 bases. The CDR3 is 15 amino acids. V shed 6 bases, J shed 1 base, and the junction held 3 bases outside the gene matches. CDR1 and CDR2 from the germline V gene are LNHDA and SQIVND (reference sequence). CDR3 bases: TGTGCCAGTAGCAGGACAGGGGGAAGCAATCAGCCCCAGCATTTT. This codes for CASSRTGGSNQPQHF.

J is TRBJ1-1 and V is TRBV19; unclear D gene. Germline V gives CDR1 LNHDA, CDR2 SQIVND (reference sequence). The germline V and J ends were trimmed by 1 base and 4 bases, with 10 bases remaining between them. The length of the CDR3 is 14 residues. The CDR3 spells CASSIAATGTEAFF. The CDR3 DNA reads TGTGCCAGTAGTATAGCGGCGACGGGCACTGAAGCTTTCTTT.

A single count supports this clone. V and J are TRBV10-3 and TRBJ2-1; TRBD2 is a possible D gene (5 bases). The CDR3 has 14 residues. Germline V gene sequence: CDR1 ENHRY, CDR2 SYGVKD. V was cut by 2 bases and J by 5 bases, with 10 bases left in between. The CDR3 DNA sequence: TGTGCCATCAGTGAGGGGAGACAAAACAATGAGCAGTTCTTC. This gives the protein CAISEGRQNNEQFF.

The CDR3 nucleotides are TGTGCCAGCAGCTTAGGACTGTACGGAAACTACGAGCAGTACGTC. Translation: CASSLGLYGNYEQYV. The chain employs TRBV7-2 and TRBJ2-7, with D unresolved. Looked up from germline, CDR1 is SGHTA and CDR2 is FQGNSA. This CDR3 has 15 amino acids. The ends were cut back, 1 base at V and 3 bases at J, with 13 bases in the middle.

The rearrangement uses TRBV15 and TRBJ1-2; D perhaps matches TRBD1 (6 bases). The V gene lost 1 base and the J gene lost 8 bases, with 17 bases spanning the gap. Per germline, CDR1 LNHNV and CDR2 YYDKDF (reference sequence). The CDR3 runs to 15 residues. CDR3 bases: TGTGCCACCAGCAGAGTAGAGCGGGGGCCACGGGGCTACACCTTC. Its protein is CATSRVERGPRGYTF.

The chain uses TRBV29-1 and TRBJ1-1; 7 positions agree with TRBD1. Germline V gene data show CDR1 as SQVTM and CDR2 as ANQGSEA. The CDR3 covers 13 residues. After removal of 4 bases from V and 4 bases from J, the junction contained 6 bases not matched to a gene. In DNA, the CDR3 is TGCAGCGTTGTCCAGTCAGGGGGCACTGAAGCTTTCTTT. This gives the protein CSVVQSGGTEAFF. Drawing the rest from reference TRBV29-1 and TRBJ1-1, the complete variable domain is SAVISQKPSRDICQRGTSLTIQCQVDSQVTMMFWYRQQPGQSLTLIATANQGSEATYESGFVIDKFPISRPNLTFSTLTVSNMSPEDSSIYLCSVVQSGGTEAFFGQGTRLTVV.